These 24 T cell receptor beta chains were all obtained from the same sample, sequenced in a study of T cells after yellow fever vaccination (dated by TCRdb to the late 2010s). What the treatment or condition label conveys for this sample: live attenuated yellow fever vaccine strain. Library generation was performed with 5' RACE. Reads for this sample came from an Illumina HiSeq 2500. TCRdb reworked the public reads: Q25 trimming with fastp, MiXCR clone assembly, productive beta chains retained. Rows matching on CDR3 protein sequence are summarized as one entry with the most common DNA and genes. Across this sample there are 150,000 to 200,000 distinct CDR3 sequences, with about 6% seen only once. The ten largest clonotypes hold less than 3.5% of the sample. The sequenced sample was CD4+ T cells sorted from PBMCs, obtained on the day of the first yellow fever vaccination. The receptors originated from a man between 18 and 35 years old who received the YFV17D yellow fever vaccine.

This clonotype was seen more than once but under ten times. The V call is TRBV7-9, the J call TRBJ2-2; D ambiguous. The CDR3 is made up of 11 amino acids. The germline gives CDR1 SEHNR, CDR2 FQNEAQ (reference sequence). The V and J ends lost 7 bases and 4 bases respectively, with 4 bases between them. The CDR3, as DNA: TGTGCCAGCACCATCACCGGGGAGCTGTTTTTT. Translating gives CASTITGELFF. The complete variable domain, with remaining parts taken from reference TRBV7-9 and TRBJ2-2, reads DTGVSQNPRHKITKRGQNVTFRCDPISEHNRLYWYRQTLGQGPEFLTYFQNEAQLEKSRLLSDRFSAERPKGSFSTLEIQRTEQGDSAMYLCASTITGELFFGEGSRLTVL.

This clonotype occurred many times. The CDR3 coding sequence is TGTGCCAGCAGGGACAGGGGTTCGGCCCTCCACTTT. Its protein product is CASRDRGSALHF. This chain joins TRBV2 and TRBJ1-6; the match to TRBD1 covers 9 bases. J lost 14 bases, V lost 6 bases, and 5 bases had no gene match. Germline values: CDR1 SNHLY, CDR2 FYNNEI. The CDR3 length is 12 residues.

This clonotype was counted many times. V and J are TRBV4-2 and TRBJ1-4; 9 nucleotides agree with TRBD1. The junction had 5 bases not matched to a gene; V was cut back by 4 bases and J by 2 bases. The CDR3 has 16 residues. Germline values: CDR1 LGHNA, CDR2 YNFKEQ. The CDR3 nucleotides are TGTGCCAGCAGCCTACAGGGGGCGGCCACTAATGAAAAACTGTTTTTT. Translation: CASSLQGAATNEKLFF.

This clonotype turned up a few times. The chain recombines TRBV20-1 with TRBJ2-2; D is uncertain. CDR3 length equals 16 residues. Between the trimmed V and J ends, which lost 0 bases and 0 bases, there was a span of 11 bases. The germline V gene has CDR1 DFQATT and CDR2 SNEGSKA (reference sequence). The CDR3 nucleotides read TGCAGTGCTAGAGATTTGTGGGGTGCGAACACCGGGGAGCTGTTTTTT. Protein: CSARDLWGANTGELFF.

The chain recombines TRBV5-1 with TRBJ1-2; no definite D call. The germline V gene encodes CDR1 SGHRS and CDR2 YFSETQ. The length of the CDR3 is 14 residues. Trimming took off 3 bases at V and 1 base at J, with 10 bases between the two ends. This CDR3 reads CASSYPGSNYGYTF. The CDR3 DNA is TGCGCCAGCAGCTATCCCGGGAGTAACTATGGCTACACCTTC. Variable domain in full (rest from reference TRBV5-1 and TRBJ1-2): KAGVTQTPRYLIKTRGQQVTLSCSPISGHRSVSWYQQTPGQGLQFLFEYFSETQRNKGNFPGRFSGRQFSNSRSEMNVSTLELGDSALYLCASSYPGSNYGYTFGSGTRLTVV.

This clonotype appeared a few times. This chain uses TRBV20-1 with TRBJ1-2; D unresolved. V shed 6 bases and J shed 2 bases, with 13 bases lying between them. Germline assignment: CDR1 DFQATT and CDR2 SNEGSKA (reference sequence). The CDR3 runs 13 residues. The CDR3 DNA reads as TGCAGTGCCGAGACCCGGGGAAACTATGGCTACACCTTC. Protein: CSAETRGNYGYTF.

This clonotype has just a few counts. The chain employs TRBV20-1 and TRBJ1-1; tentative D call: TRBD1 (6 bases). The CDR3 spans 17 residues. V lost 1 base and J lost 1, with 19 bases in between. The germline CDR1 and CDR2 sequences are DFQATT and SNEGSKA (reference sequence). CDR3 DNA: TGCAGTGCTAGAGTTACCGGGGCAGGGGCGAGGAACACTGAAGCTTTCTTT. It yields the protein CSARVTGAGARNTEAFF.

This clonotype showed up just a few times. This chain uses TRBV28 with TRBJ1-1, with a possible D match to TRBD1 (5 bases). V was clipped by 0 bases and J by 11 bases, with 10 bases between them. The CDR3 length is 12 residues. CDR1 MDHEN and CDR2 SYDVKM come from the germline V gene. The DNA for the CDR3 is TGTGCCAGCAGTTTATGGGGGGTACGGGCTTTCTTT. Its translation: CASSLWGVRAFF. Full variable domain (missing parts from reference TRBV28 and TRBJ1-1): DVKVTQSSRYLVKRTGEKVFLECVQDMDHENMFWYRQDPGLGLRLIYFSYDVKMKEKGDIPEGYSVSREKKERFSLILESASTNQTSMYLCASSLWGVRAFFGQGTRLTVV.

This clonotype appeared a few times. The chain links TRBV30 to TRBJ1-5, with 8 bases fitting TRBD1. The V and J ends lost 4 bases and 6 bases, in that order; junction bases with no gene match: 5. The CDR3 sequence is 13 residues long. Germline CDR1 reads GTSNPN; CDR2 reads SVGIG (reference sequence). As DNA, the CDR3 is TGTGCCTGGACCAGACAGGGGAGTCAGCCCCAGCATTTT. Encoded protein: CAWTRQGSQPQHF. Complete variable domain (other parts from reference TRBV30 and TRBJ1-5): SQTIHQWPATLVQPVGSPLSLECTVEGTSNPNLYWYRQAAGRGLQLLFYSVGIGQISSEVPQNLSASRPQDRQFILSSKKLLLSDSGFYLCAWTRQGSQPQHFGDGTRLSIL.

The gene calls are TRBV19 and TRBJ1-6; 9 positions agree with TRBD1. Germline trimming cut 6 bases from V and 9 bases from J; bases unmatched to any gene: 3. This CDR3 has 13 amino acids. Per germline, CDR1 LNHDA and CDR2 SQIVND (reference sequence). CDR3 nucleotide sequence: TGTGCCAGTAGGGACAGGGGCTTTTCACCCCTCCACTTT. Its translation: CASRDRGFSPLHF.

The rearrangement joins TRBV6-5 to TRBJ1-2; D not certain. CDR1 MNHEY and CDR2 SVGAGI come from the germline V gene. There are 15 residues in the CDR3. Trimming shortened V by 2 bases and J by 2 bases, and 12 bases separated the two germline ends. Here the CDR3 reads CASSYAHSRNYGYTF. CDR3 DNA: TGTGCCAGCAGTTACGCGCACAGCAGAAACTATGGCTACACCTTC.

The chain carries TRBV12-3 or TRBV12-4 and TRBJ1-2, with 7 bases fitting TRBD1. The junction had 7 bases not matched to a gene; V was cut back by 5 bases and J by 7 bases. CDR3 length: 13 residues. The CDR3: CASSQGDGFGYTF. CDR3 nucleotides: TGTGCCAGCAGTCAGGGGGACGGATTTGGCTACACCTTC.

The sample holds many counts of this clonotype. V usage is TRBV20-1 and J usage is TRBJ2-7; unclear D gene. The ends were cut back, 6 bases at V and 5 bases at J, with 17 bases in the middle. The CDR3 length is 13 residues. Looked up from germline, CDR1 is DFQATT and CDR2 is SNEGSKA (reference sequence). Written as DNA, the CDR3 is TGCAGTGCCCCGGTAGGGCTGACGAACGAGCAGTACTTC. It codes for CSAPVGLTNEQYF.

The rearrangement uses TRBV5-1 and TRBJ2-3; tentatively, D is TRBD2 (6 bases). The V gene lost 4 bases and the J gene lost 4 bases, with 16 bases spanning the gap. The CDR3 is 15 amino acids. Germline V gives CDR1 SGHRS, CDR2 YFSETQ. In DNA form, the CDR3 reads TGCGCCAGCAGCGCCGGACTACACTTCGCAGATACGCAGTATTTT. This sequence encodes CASSAGLHFADTQYF. Full variable domain (missing parts from reference TRBV5-1 and TRBJ2-3): KAGVTQTPRYLIKTRGQQVTLSCSPISGHRSVSWYQQTPGQGLQFLFEYFSETQRNKGNFPGRFSGRQFSNSRSEMNVSTLELGDSALYLCASSAGLHFADTQYFGPGTRLTVL.

J is TRBJ1-2 and V is TRBV3-1, with D possibly matching TRBD1 (5 bases). CDR1 and CDR2 from the germline V gene are LGHDT and YNNKEL (reference sequence). V was cut by 3 bases and J by 8 bases, with 10 bases left in between. The CDR3 sequence is 12 residues long. CDR3 sequence (DNA): TGTGCCAGCAGCCATTTAGGGGAAGGCTACACCTTC. It codes for CASSHLGEGYTF. The full variable domain, with the rest looked up from reference TRBV3-1 and TRBJ1-2, is DTAVSQTPKYLVTQMGNDKSIKCEQNLGHDTMYWYKQDSKKFLKIMFSYNNKELIINETVPNRFSPKSPDKAHLNLHINSLELGDSAVYFCASSHLGEGYTFGSGTRLTVV.

This clonotype was seen ten or more times. The chain is built from TRBV4-3 and TRBJ1-1; D is perhaps TRBD1 (5 bases). V gave up 1 base and J gave up 7 bases, with 16 bases separating them. This CDR3 is built from 15 residues. Per the germline V gene, CDR1 is LGHNA and CDR2 is YSLEER. The CDR3: CASSQVGIRGVEAFF. The CDR3 nucleotides read TGCGCCAGCAGCCAAGTCGGTATCCGAGGGGTTGAAGCTTTCTTT.

The CDR3 reads CASSADRGLVDTQYF. DNA of the CDR3: TGTGCCAGCAGCGCGGACAGGGGTTTGGTGGATACGCAGTATTTT. V gene TRBV5-4 combines with J gene TRBJ2-3; 9 bases are shared with TRBD1. The CDR3 length is 15 residues. V lost 4 bases to trimming and J lost 6 bases; unmatched junction nucleotides: 9. In germline, CDR1 is SGHNT, CDR2 YYREEE (reference sequence). Using reference TRBV5-4 and TRBJ2-3 for the parts outside the CDR3, the full variable domain is ETGVTQSPTHLIKTRGQQVTLRCSSQSGHNTVSWYQQALGQGPQFIFQYYREEENGRGNFPPRFSGLQFPNYSSELNVNALELDDSALYLCASSADRGLVDTQYFGPGTRLTVL.

This clonotype was counted many times. The chain has TRBV6-1 and TRBJ1-2; D not resolved. Trimming shortened V by 2 bases and J by 2 bases, and 9 bases separated the two germline ends. The germline gives CDR1 MNHNS, CDR2 SASEGT. The CDR3 consists of 14 residues. CDR3 coding DNA: TGTGCCAGCAGTGAAAATCAGGTCAACTATGGCTACACCTTC. Its translation is CASSENQVNYGYTF.

Only a few counts were recorded for this clonotype. The chain joins TRBV18 to TRBJ1-4; D is undetermined. V was shortened by 4 bases and J by 6 bases, with 6 bases between the two germline ends. Germline CDR1 KGHSH, CDR2 LQKENI. The CDR3 totals 12 residues. The CDR3 loop reads CASSLSDEKLFF. DNA for the CDR3: TGTGCCAGCTCACTATCGGATGAAAAACTGTTTTTT.

This clonotype was recorded at least ten times. CDR3 nucleotides: TGCGCCAGCAGCTGGGCTCTAGATACGCAGTATTTT. Translation gives CASSWALDTQYF. The chain couples TRBV5-1 to TRBJ2-3; no clear D gene. The CDR3 consists of 12 residues. Trimming removed 3 bases at V and 5 bases at J, with 7 bases between. CDR1 and CDR2 from the germline V gene are SGHRS and YFSETQ.

This clonotype has ten or more counts. The rearrangement links TRBV6-1 to TRBJ2-7; 8 bases line up with TRBD1. This CDR3 comprises 15 residues. The germline V gene has CDR1 MNHNS and CDR2 SASEGT. The V gene end was trimmed by 8 bases and the J gene end by 0 bases; junction bases not matched to a gene: 9. CDR3 DNA: TGTGCCAGCGTCGCAGGACAGGGCCACTCCTACGAGCAGTACTTC. It encodes CASVAGQGHSYEQYF.

This clonotype has a count of ten or more. V gene TRBV5-1 combines with J gene TRBJ2-3; a possible D gene is TRBD1 (5 bases). Germline CDR1 is SGHRS and CDR2 is YFSETQ. The CDR3 has 14 amino acids. V was shortened by 0 bases and J by 5 bases, with 10 bases between the two germline ends. CDR3 residues: CASSLGGRRDTQYF. For the CDR3, the DNA is TGCGCCAGCAGCTTGGGGGGCCGGCGAGATACGCAGTATTTT.

This clonotype was counted at least ten times. This chain connects TRBV2 to TRBJ2-7; D remains ambiguous. The CDR3 consists of 14 residues. Germline CDR1 and CDR2: SNHLY and FYNNEI. V lost 0 bases to trimming and J lost 0 bases, with 6 bases between them. In DNA form, the CDR3 reads TGTGCCAGCAGTGAAGCGCACGGCTCCTACGAGCAGTACTTC. Translated: CASSEAHGSYEQYF.

This clonotype has just a few counts. The V and J genes are TRBV29-1 and TRBJ1-2; D is perhaps TRBD1 (5 bases). The CDR3 length is 12 residues. Germline CDR1 reads SQVTM; CDR2 reads ANQGSEA. The V end lost 6 bases, the J end lost 0 bases, and 8 bases lay between the germline ends. The CDR3 here is CSVSTANYGYTF. Here the CDR3 DNA reads TGCAGCGTCTCGACAGCTAACTATGGCTACACCTTC.